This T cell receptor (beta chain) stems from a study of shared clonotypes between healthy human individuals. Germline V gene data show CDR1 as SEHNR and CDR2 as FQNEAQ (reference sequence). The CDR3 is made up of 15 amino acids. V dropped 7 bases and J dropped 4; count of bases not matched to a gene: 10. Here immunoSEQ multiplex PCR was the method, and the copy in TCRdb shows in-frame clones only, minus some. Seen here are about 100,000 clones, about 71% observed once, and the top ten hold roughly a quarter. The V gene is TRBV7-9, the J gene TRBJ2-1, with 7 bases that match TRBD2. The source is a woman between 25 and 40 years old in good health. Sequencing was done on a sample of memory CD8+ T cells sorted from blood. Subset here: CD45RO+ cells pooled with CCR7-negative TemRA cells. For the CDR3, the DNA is TGTGCCAGCAACCGCCCCGGGACTAATTACAATGAGCAGTTCTTC. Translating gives CASNRPGTNYNEQFF.